This T cell receptor (beta chain) was sequenced for a study of cytomegalovirus exposure and HLA in healthy donors. As for the study in general: An earlier analysis found some 100 million unique TCR beta sequences from about 179 million T cells. Findings and caveats of the study: Highly shared sequence variants in one cluster were likely a sequencing artifact. Researchers reported in a later analysis that a missense DCLRE1C variant was tied to TCR beta V- and J-gene trimming.

Use of 60 Vbeta and 13 Jbeta primers characterized the PCR. Sequencing was performed with immunoSEQ multiplex PCR; in TCRdb, only in-frame clones are kept and a portion is missing. The sample lists 150,000 to 200,000 clones, roughly 80% occurring once. The donors gave bone marrow, and they were healthy. Trimming shortened V by 7 bases and J by 6 bases, and 13 bases separated the two germline ends. The germline V gene encodes CDR1 SNHLY and CDR2 FYNNEI. The CDR3 has 13 residues. As for this clone: Its antigen is unidentified.

Sequencing was carried out using PBMCs. This clonotype originated in a man between 18 and 29 years old in good health and CMV-seronegative. The chain is built from TRBV2 and TRBJ2-1; possibly TRBD1 for D (5 bases). The CDR3 region is CASNWGVGNEQFF. CDR3 nucleotides: TGTGCCAGCAACTGGGGCGTAGGCAATGAGCAGTTCTTC.